This passage covers 31 T cell receptor beta chains from one sample sequenced in a study of blood T cell repertoires in COVID-19. Assay: immunoSEQ multiplex PCR; the TCRdb copy retains only in-frame clones and omits some. The repertoire holds fewer than 250,000 clones, with 75% to 90% as singletons. Sequenced: PBMCs or T cells enriched from blood (not recorded which). These receptors originate from a woman in her 30s who had been exposed to COVID-19.

This chain joins TRBV20-1 and TRBJ1-1, with D possibly being TRBD1 (5 bases). The V gene's germline CDR1 is DFQATT and CDR2 SNEGSKA (reference sequence). CDR3 length: 11 amino acids. Written as DNA, the CDR3 is TGCAGAGGCGACAGGAACACTGAAGCTTTCTTT. Protein product: CRGDRNTEAFF.

The rearrangement joins TRBV2 to TRBJ2-5; TRBD2 might be the D (5 bases). The germline CDR1 and CDR2 sequences are SNHLY and FYNNEI. Trimming left V 7 bases short and J 1 base short, with 13 bases between. The CDR3 contains 14 residues. CDR3: CASKQRAVQETQYF. CDR3 nucleotide sequence: TGTGCCAGCAAACAAAGAGCGGTCCAAGAGACCCAGTACTTC.

V gene TRBV11-3 combines with J gene TRBJ2-3; a possible D gene is TRBD2 (6 bases). The CDR3 contains 17 residues. Trimming cost V 1 base and J 5 bases, with 19 bases left between them. Germline V lookup: CDR1 SGHNT, CDR2 YENEEA. CDR3 bases: TGTGCCAGCAGCTTAGTTGCTAGCGCACCTCAGGGAGATACGCAGTATTTT. This encodes CASSLVASAPQGDTQYF.

This clone was observed a handful of times. This rearrangement joins TRBV30 to TRBJ2-1; 9 positions agree with TRBD2. V was pared by 0 bases and J by 3 bases, with 21 bases of the junction left unmatched. The CDR3 loop spans 21 amino acids. Germline assignment: CDR1 GTSNPN and CDR2 SVGIG (reference sequence). The CDR3 DNA reads as TGTGCCTGGAGTGTAAAAAAGGGGATGCCGCGGGAGGGCGTGGTCTACAATGAGCAGTTCTTC. Amino acids: CAWSVKKGMPREGVVYNEQFF.

This clone has a single count. The V and J genes are TRBV2 and TRBJ2-3; 7 bases line up with TRBD2. The V and J ends lost 1 base and 2 bases, in that order; junction bases with no gene match: 6. Germline CDR1 SNHLY, CDR2 FYNNEI. The CDR3 runs to 16 residues. The CDR3 sequence is CASSEVRAGNTDTQYF. The CDR3 DNA is TGTGCCAGCAGTGAAGTGCGAGCGGGGAACACAGATACGCAGTATTTT.

Only a few counts were recorded for this clone. V usage is TRBV2 and J usage is TRBJ1-1; no clear D gene. V shed 2 bases and J shed 2 bases, with 12 bases lying between them. CDR1 is SNHLY and CDR2 is FYNNEI in the germline V gene. The CDR3 sequence is 15 residues long. This chain's CDR3 is CASSEMGRVNTEAFF. DNA of the CDR3: TGTGCCAGCAGTGAAATGGGCAGAGTAAACACTGAAGCTTTCTTT.

The chain couples TRBV5-1 to TRBJ2-5; D may be TRBD2 (7 bases). Germline assignment: CDR1 SGHRS and CDR2 YFSETQ. The CDR3 length is 14 residues. V lost 3 bases and J lost 5, with 14 bases in between. Here the CDR3 reads CASSSAGARETQYF. The DNA of the CDR3 is TGCGCCAGCAGCTCGGCGGGGGCACGGGAGACCCAGTACTTC.

The chain carries TRBV5-1 and TRBJ1-2; 10 bases agree with TRBD1. The ends lost 0 bases at V and 8 bases at J; junction bases unmatched: 4. The CDR3 totals 14 residues. Per the germline V gene, CDR1 is SGHRS and CDR2 is YFSETQ. The CDR3 DNA reads as TGCGCCAGCAGCTTGGTGGCGACAGGGGGCGGCTACACCTTC. Amino acids: CASSLVATGGGYTF.

The chain recombines TRBV6-5 with TRBJ2-3; TRBD1 matches 8 bases. In germline, CDR1 is MNHEY, CDR2 SVGAGI. The CDR3 spans 13 residues. V dropped 8 bases and J dropped 4; count of bases not matched to a gene: 5. CDR3 nucleotide sequence: TGTGCCAGCGGCAGGGGGCTTTCAGATACGCAGTATTTT. The encoded protein is CASGRGLSDTQYF.

The chain employs TRBV5-5 and TRBJ1-1; 7 bases agree with TRBD1. CDR3 size: 12 residues. J lost 7 bases, V lost 2 bases, and 2 bases had no gene match. The germline V gene has CDR1 SGHKS and CDR2 YYEKEE (reference sequence). In DNA form, the CDR3 reads TGTGCCAGCAGCTTAGGGGGCCTTGAAGCTTTCTTT. It translates to CASSLGGLEAFF.

The chain links TRBV6-4 to TRBJ2-1; 8 bases match TRBD2. The CDR3 is 18 residues long. V lost 8 bases, J lost 7 bases, and 22 bases stayed unmatched. The germline V gene encodes CDR1 MRHNA and CDR2 SNTAGT. The CDR3 spells CASPLPSRTSLFRNEQFF. For the CDR3, the DNA is TGTGCCAGCCCATTACCATCAAGGACTAGCTTATTTCGAAATGAGCAGTTCTTC.

This chain joins TRBV28 and TRBJ1-5; 8 bases are a match to TRBD1. The germline CDR1 and CDR2 sequences are MDHEN and SYDVKM. This CDR3 has 21 amino acids. V dropped 0 bases and J dropped 2; count of bases not matched to a gene: 18. The CDR3 spells CASSLWLGRGLEWEGNQPQHF. The DNA of the CDR3 is TGTGCCAGCAGTTTATGGTTGGGCAGGGGGCTCGAATGGGAAGGCAATCAGCCCCAGCATTTT.

The chain carries TRBV14 and TRBJ2-1; the match to TRBD2 covers 11 bases. CDR1 is SGHDN and CDR2 is FVKESK in the germline V gene. This CDR3 comprises 17 residues. The J segment lost 4 bases and the V segment lost 1 base, leaving 6 bases of the junction unmatched. CDR3 residues: CASSQGYIAGGYNEQFF. In nucleotides, the CDR3 is TGTGCCAGCAGCCAAGGGTACATAGCGGGAGGGTACAATGAGCAGTTCTTC.

The chain has TRBV6-1 and TRBJ2-5, with a weak D call TRBD2 (7 bases). The CDR3 contains 16 residues. The ends were cut back, 2 bases at V and 1 base at J, with 14 bases in the middle. CDR1 and CDR2 (germline): MNHNS, SASEGT. CDR3 protein: CASSEWGGAVQETQYF. The CDR3 nucleotides read TGTGCCAGCAGTGAATGGGGGGGGGCGGTCCAAGAGACCCAGTACTTC.

This clone was seen once. J is TRBJ2-1 and V is TRBV7-8, with 10 bases matching TRBD2. Germline V gene lookup returns CDR1 SGHVS and CDR2 FQNEAQ. Germline trimming cut 1 base from V and 9 bases from J; bases unmatched to any gene: 24. This CDR3 is 21 amino acids long. CDR3 in DNA: TGTGCCAGCAGCTTAGAGGGCGGGGGTTTTAGGGCTAGCGGGAGTGGTGGTGAGCAGTTCTTC. Its protein is CASSLEGGGFRASGSGGEQFF. The full variable domain, completed using reference TRBV7-8 and TRBJ2-1, is GAGVSQSPRYKVAKRGQDVALRCDPISGHVSLFWYQQALGQGPEFLTYFQNEAQLDKSGLPSDRFFAERPEGSVSTLKIQRTQQEDSAVYLCASSLEGGGFRASGSGGEQFFGPGTRLTVL.

The chain has TRBV7-6 and TRBJ1-3; 9 nucleotides align to TRBD1. Germline values: CDR1 SGHVS, CDR2 FNYEAQ. V trimming: 11 bases; J trimming: 3 bases; junction bases outside the gene matches: 11. This CDR3 is built from 15 residues. The CDR3: CAVSKQGAVGNTIYF. CDR3 bases: TGTGCCGTTTCGAAACAGGGGGCGGTTGGAAACACCATATATTTT.

There are a few counts of this clone. V is TRBV7-3 and J is TRBJ2-1; unclear D gene. Germline CDR1 and CDR2: SGHTA and FQGTGA. Trimming cost V 5 bases and J 8 bases, with 22 bases left between them. The CDR3 spans 16 residues. The CDR3 sequence: CASSRILDSRIDEQFF. The CDR3 coding sequence is TGTGCCAGCAGCCGAATACTCGACTCTAGGATTGATGAGCAGTTCTTC.

This chain connects TRBV3-1 (or the pseudogene TRBV3-2) to TRBJ2-7, with 9 bases matching TRBD1. The CDR3 covers 13 residues. Germline loops: CDR1 LGHDT, CDR2 YNNKEL (reference sequence). The ends lost 3 bases at V and 6 bases at J; junction bases unmatched: 3. The CDR3 coding sequence is TGTGCCAGCAGCCATGGGACAGGGATCGAGCAGTACTTC. This sequence encodes CASSHGTGIEQYF.

The chain couples TRBV28 to TRBJ1-5, with 8 bases identical to TRBD1. Germline lookup yields CDR1 MDHEN and CDR2 SYDVKM. Germline trimming cut 5 bases from V and 1 base from J; bases unmatched to any gene: 7. The CDR3 totals 16 residues. The CDR3 DNA is TGTGCCAGCAGTCTCTGGGACAGGAACAGCAATCAGCCCCAGCATTTT. Translated, it gives CASSLWDRNSNQPQHF.

This rearrangement joins TRBV5-1 to TRBJ2-1; 10 bases fit TRBD2. The CDR3 covers 19 residues. The germline CDR1 and CDR2 sequences are SGHRS and YFSETQ. With V trimmed by 0 bases and J by 0 bases, 9 bases remained unmatched. CDR3 region: CASSLGASGGRSSYNEQFF. The CDR3, as DNA: TGCGCCAGCAGCTTGGGGGCTAGCGGGGGAAGGAGCTCCTACAATGAGCAGTTCTTC.

The chain links TRBV10-1 to TRBJ2-3; perhaps TRBD2 as D (6 bases). The length of the CDR3 is 17 residues. The germline CDR1 and CDR2 sequences are WNHNN and SYGVQD (reference sequence). With 0 bases removed from V and 4 bases from J, the gap between germline ends came to 17 bases. The CDR3 DNA sequence: TGCGCCAGCAGTGAGTCGATACGGGGGACCGGAGCAGATACGCAGTATTTT. It translates to CASSESIRGTGADTQYF.

The chain combines TRBV6-1 with TRBJ2-2; 8 bases align to TRBD2. CDR3 size: 14 residues. V trimming: 2 bases; J trimming: 7 bases; junction bases outside the gene matches: 3. Germline V lookup: CDR1 MNHNS, CDR2 SASEGT. The chain's CDR3 is CASSESGRGGELFF. The CDR3 coding sequence is TGTGCCAGCAGTGAAAGCGGGAGAGGCGGGGAGCTGTTTTTT.

The CDR3 is CASSPRTRLKFEQYF. The CDR3 nucleotides read TGTGCCAGCAGCCCCCGGACTAGATTAAAGTTCGAGCAGTACTTC. The rearrangement joins TRBV7-9 to TRBJ2-7; 7 nucleotides match TRBD2. V shed 5 bases and J 6 bases; nucleotides not matched to a gene: 13. Germline CDR1 SEHNR, CDR2 FQNEAQ (reference sequence). CDR3 length: 15 residues.

This chain connects TRBV2 to TRBJ1-2, with TRBD1 as a possible D gene (6 bases). The germline gives CDR1 SNHLY, CDR2 FYNNEI. This CDR3 contains 12 residues. With 3 bases removed from V and 5 bases from J, the gap between germline ends came to 7 bases. Here the CDR3 DNA reads TGTGCCAGCAGTGACAGGGGATATGGCTACACCTTC. Its protein is CASSDRGYGYTF.

The chain combines TRBV28 with TRBJ2-3; no definite D call. The CDR3 contains 15 residues. V lost 3 bases and J lost 0, with 10 bases in between. The germline CDR1 and CDR2 sequences are MDHEN and SYDVKM. Here the CDR3 reads CASSFEDSSTDTQYF. The CDR3 region has the DNA TGTGCCAGCAGTTTCGAAGACTCAAGCACAGATACGCAGTATTTT.

V gene TRBV14 combines with J gene TRBJ2-7; TRBD2 matches 7 bases. The V gene end was trimmed by 1 base and the J gene end by 4 bases; junction bases not matched to a gene: 10. From germline, CDR1 is SGHDN and CDR2 FVKESK. This CDR3 region has 16 residues. The CDR3 loop is CASSQGDGLEKYEQYF. In nucleotides, the CDR3 is TGTGCCAGCAGCCAAGGCGATGGACTAGAGAAATACGAGCAGTACTTC.

The chain has TRBV21-1 and TRBJ2-7; the table assigns TRBD2, which was not confirmed against the DNA. TRBV21-1 is tagged as a pseudogene. The CDR3 is 14 amino acids. The CDR3 DNA reads TGTGCCAGCAGCAAACCCATAAATTCGGTCGAGCAGTACTTC. Translating gives CASSKPINSVEQYF.

The chain carries TRBV12-3 or TRBV12-4 and TRBJ1-1; no reliable D call. Trimming left V 3 bases short and J 8 bases short, with 7 bases between. The CDR3 is 11 residues long. The CDR3 DNA reads TGTGCCAGCAGTTTGACTCGAGAAGCTTTCTTT. This sequence encodes CASSLTREAFF.

The chain combines TRBV24-1 with TRBJ2-2; D might be TRBD1 (6 bases). CDR1 and CDR2 (germline): KGHDR, SFDVKD. V gave up 4 bases and J gave up 5 bases, with 13 bases separating them. This CDR3 contains 15 residues. CDR3 region: CATSDRDTGTGELFF. As DNA, the CDR3 is TGTGCCACCAGTGACCGGGACACAGGAACCGGGGAGCTGTTTTTT.

As for this clone: The sample contains more than one DNA sequence encoding this CDR3. CDR3 coding DNA: TGTGCCAGCGGCGGGAGGGCGGGTAATGAGCAGTTCTTC. This sequence encodes CASGGRAGNEQFF. The rearrangement links TRBV2 to TRBJ2-1; 9 positions match TRBD2. Germline-derived CDR1 and CDR2 are SNHLY and FYNNEI. The CDR3 totals 13 residues. Unmatched junction bases numbered 6, after V lost 8 bases and J lost 7 bases.

The CDR3 bases are TGTGCCAGCAGCTTCGGACTCTACGAGCAGTACTTC. This gives the protein CASSFGLYEQYF. This chain links TRBV5-4 with TRBJ2-7, with D perhaps matching TRBD2 (5 bases). The CDR3 runs to 12 residues. Trimming pared 2 bases from V and 3 bases from J, leaving 6 bases between. Germline V lookup: CDR1 SGHNT, CDR2 YYREEE (reference sequence).